Included here is one T cell receptor beta chain sequence, with context. The V and J ends lost 5 bases and 6 bases, in that order; junction bases with no gene match: 11. Germline assignment: CDR1 LGHNA and CDR2 YNFKEQ. The CDR3 spans 16 residues. The entry originates in a study of cytomegalovirus exposure and HLA in healthy donors. Whole-study context: Within the Caucasian-associated ancestry cluster were roughly 81% of the approximately 390 genotyped donors.

The study ran its PCR with 60 Vbeta and 13 Jbeta primers. Produced via immunoSEQ multiplex PCR; TCRdb's table is partial and in-frame only. The sample carries roughly 130,000 clones, approximately 80% recorded once. The chain joins TRBV4-2 to TRBJ2-1; TRBD2 aligns across 9 bases. The clonotype comes from a male donor in good health and CMV-seropositive. The sequenced sample consisted of PBMCs. The CDR3 loop is CASSGGSGSILNEQFF. The CDR3 DNA is TGTGCCAGCAGCGGGGGTAGCGGGAGCATCCTCAATGAGCAGTTCTTC.